This TCR beta chain was retrieved from a study of T cell responses to AZD1222 COVID-19 vaccine. This CDR3 contains 16 residues. V lost 3 bases and J lost 4, with 16 bases in between. Germline V gene data show CDR1 as ENHRY and CDR2 as SYGVKD. Clones were read by immunoSEQ multiplex PCR, and TCRdb kept only the in-frame ones, dropping some. The profile covers about 56,000 clones, with 70% to 90% appearing a single time and approximately 15% taken by the ten largest. Here the sequenced sample was peripheral blood, taken on day 0 of AZD1222 vaccination. The gene calls are TRBV10-3 and TRBJ2-1, with D perhaps matching TRBD1 or TRBD2 (6 bases each). The clonotype originates from an adult in good health. The CDR3 bases are TGTGCCATCAGTGAATCCCAGGGGACTTTTTACAATGAGCAGTTCTTC. Protein product: CAISESQGTFYNEQFF.